These T cell receptor beta chains were read from a single sample in a study of blood T cell repertoires in COVID-19. The repertoire was sequenced with immunoSEQ multiplex PCR; TCRdb's copy has only in-frame clones and lacks some. The sample contains a few hundred thousand clones, 85% to 90% of which appear only once. Sequenced input: peripheral blood. Receptor source: a man aged 18 to 29 with COVID-19, enrolled during active disease. Each CDR3 is given with its conserved first and last residue. Each record gives: D gene, J gene, clone size, V gene, CDR3 protein, CDR3 DNA. The D gene is left open where the match is weak. For some rows the clone size is stated as once, few or many, or as a class when expanded; others skip it.

d_gene: TRBD2
j_gene: TRBJ2-1
abundance: .
v_gene: TRBV5-1
CDR3aa: CASSLLADEQFF
CDR3nt: TGCGCCAGCAGCTTACTAGCGGATGAGCAGTTCTTC

d_gene: .
j_gene: TRBJ2-7
abundance: .
v_gene: TRBV20-1
CDR3aa: CSASNRASYEQYF
CDR3nt: TGCAGTGCTAGTAACAGAGCATCCTACGAGCAGTACTTC

d_gene: .
j_gene: TRBJ2-5
abundance: .
v_gene: TRBV7-2
CDR3aa: CASSYQGGETQYF
CDR3nt: TGTGCCAGCAGCTATCAGGGAGGCGAGACCCAGTACTTC

d_gene: TRBD2
j_gene: TRBJ2-1
abundance: .
v_gene: TRBV30
CDR3aa: CAVEGGQREEGRNNEQFF
CDR3nt: TGTGCCGTGGAGGGGGGGCAGCGGGAGGAGGGTCGAAACAATGAGCAGTTCTTC

d_gene: .
j_gene: TRBJ2-3
abundance: .
v_gene: TRBV12-3/TRBV12-4
CDR3aa: CASSFGITDTQYF
CDR3nt: TGTGCCAGCAGTTTCGGGATTACAGATACGCAGTATTTT

d_gene: TRBD2
j_gene: TRBJ2-7
abundance: .
v_gene: TRBV5-6
CDR3aa: CASSPPTSGEQYF
CDR3nt: TGTGCCAGCAGCCCCCCGACTAGCGGCGAGCAGTACTTC

d_gene: TRBD2
j_gene: TRBJ2-1
abundance: .
v_gene: TRBV12-3/TRBV12-4
CDR3aa: CASSLRDYEQFF
CDR3nt: TGTGCCAGCAGTTTAAGGGACTACGAGCAGTTCTTC

d_gene: TRBD2
j_gene: TRBJ2-1
abundance: .
v_gene: TRBV15
CDR3aa: CATSREGTSAYNEQFF
CDR3nt: TGTGCCACCAGCAGAGAGGGAACTAGCGCATACAATGAGCAGTTCTTC

d_gene: TRBD1
j_gene: TRBJ2-5
abundance: .
v_gene: TRBV29-1
CDR3aa: CSVPTVGQRIGTQYF
CDR3nt: TGCAGCGTTCCGACGGTGGGACAGCGAATAGGGACCCAGTACTTC

d_gene: TRBD1
j_gene: TRBJ1-2
abundance: .
v_gene: TRBV25-1
CDR3aa: CASSGRQGGYGYTF
CDR3nt: TGTGCCAGCAGTGGCAGACAGGGAGGCTATGGCTACACCTTC

d_gene: .
j_gene: TRBJ2-5
abundance: .
v_gene: TRBV23-1
CDR3aa: CASIASHTGGPVETQYF
CDR3nt: TGCGCCAGCATTGCCTCACACACCGGAGGGCCGGTGGAGACCCAGTACTTC

d_gene: TRBD2
j_gene: TRBJ2-5
abundance: once
v_gene: TRBV7-2
CDR3aa: CASSLNGGAIETQYF
CDR3nt: TGTGCCAGCAGCTTAAACGGGGGGGCCATAGAGACCCAGTACTTC

d_gene: TRBD1
j_gene: TRBJ1-4
abundance: .
v_gene: TRBV10-1
CDR3aa: CASSESTGTHEKLFF
CDR3nt: TGCGCCAGCAGTGAGTCGACAGGGACGCATGAAAAACTGTTTTTT

d_gene: TRBD1
j_gene: TRBJ2-3
abundance: .
v_gene: TRBV2
CDR3aa: CAIEGDRATDTQYF
CDR3nt: TGTGCCATTGAAGGGGACAGGGCGACAGATACGCAGTATTTT

d_gene: TRBD1
j_gene: TRBJ2-2
abundance: once
v_gene: TRBV19
CDR3aa: CATDRGPSNTGELFF
CDR3nt: TGTGCCACTGACAGGGGGCCTTCGAACACCGGGGAGCTGTTTTTT

d_gene: TRBD1
j_gene: TRBJ2-1
abundance: .
v_gene: TRBV6-5
CDR3aa: CASSYLGQGPYNEQFF
CDR3nt: TGTGCCAGCAGTTACCTAGGACAGGGGCCCTACAATGAGCAGTTCTTC

d_gene: TRBD1
j_gene: TRBJ1-1
abundance: .
v_gene: TRBV27
CDR3aa: CASSPGQLNTEAFF
CDR3nt: TGTGCCAGCAGCCCGGGACAGCTAAACACTGAAGCTTTCTTT

d_gene: .
j_gene: TRBJ1-1
abundance: .
v_gene: TRBV19
CDR3aa: CASTRDRWDTEAFF
CDR3nt: TGTGCCAGTACTCGAGACAGGTGGGACACTGAAGCTTTCTTT

d_gene: .
j_gene: TRBJ1-1
abundance: .
v_gene: TRBV5-1
CDR3aa: CASSLLSGNTEAFF
CDR3nt: TGCGCCAGCAGCTTACTAAGCGGTAACACTGAAGCTTTCTTT

d_gene: .
j_gene: TRBJ2-7
abundance: once
v_gene: TRBV2
CDR3aa: CASRGGTLSYEQYF
CDR3nt: TGTGCCAGCCGTGGTGGCACCCTCTCCTACGAGCAGTACTTC

d_gene: TRBD1
j_gene: TRBJ2-2
abundance: .
v_gene: TRBV27
CDR3aa: CASSLRGTGELFF
CDR3nt: TGTGCCAGCAGTTTACGGGGGACAGGCGAGCTGTTTTTT

d_gene: TRBD1
j_gene: TRBJ1-2
abundance: once
v_gene: TRBV6-5
CDR3aa: CASSYQGASGYTF
CDR3nt: TGTGCCAGCAGTTACCAGGGGGCGAGTGGCTACACCTTC

d_gene: TRBD2
j_gene: TRBJ2-3
abundance: .
v_gene: TRBV7-9
CDR3aa: CASSSPPGGGITDTQYF
CDR3nt: TGTGCCAGCAGCTCGCCACCCGGCGGGGGGATCACAGATACGCAGTATTTT

d_gene: TRBD2
j_gene: TRBJ2-1
abundance: .
v_gene: TRBV6-5
CDR3aa: CASSYSAGVGNEQFF
CDR3nt: TGTGCCAGCAGTTACTCCGCGGGGGTCGGTAATGAGCAGTTCTTC

d_gene: .
j_gene: TRBJ2-6
abundance: .
v_gene: TRBV7-9
CDR3aa: CASSIRRGNSGANVLTF
CDR3nt: TGTGCCAGCAGCATCCGGCGGGGCAACTCTGGGGCCAACGTCCTGACTTTC

d_gene: TRBD1
j_gene: TRBJ1-2
abundance: .
v_gene: TRBV6-5
CDR3aa: CASSSPGGLGDGYTF
CDR3nt: TGTGCCAGCAGTTCCCCAGGGGGCTTAGGTGATGGCTACACCTTC

d_gene: TRBD1
j_gene: TRBJ2-5
abundance: .
v_gene: TRBV28
CDR3aa: CASIGTGIQETQYF
CDR3nt: TGTGCCAGCATTGGGACAGGGATCCAAGAGACCCAGTACTTC

d_gene: .
j_gene: TRBJ2-7
abundance: .
v_gene: TRBV19
CDR3aa: CASSIPGRYEQYF
CDR3nt: TGTGCCAGTAGTATTCCTGGCCGCTACGAGCAGTACTTC

d_gene: .
j_gene: TRBJ2-2
abundance: .
v_gene: TRBV19
CDR3aa: CASSAGVSFTGELFF
CDR3nt: TGTGCCAGTAGTGCAGGGGTATCTTTCACCGGGGAGCTGTTTTTT

d_gene: .
j_gene: TRBJ1-5
abundance: .
v_gene: TRBV13
CDR3aa: CASSLGRGKNQPQHF
CDR3nt: TGTGCCAGCAGCTTAGGTCGGGGGAAGAATCAGCCCCAGCATTTT

d_gene: .
j_gene: TRBJ2-2
abundance: .
v_gene: TRBV3-1/TRBV3-2
CDR3aa: CASSQALTNTGELFF
CDR3nt: TGTGCCAGCAGCCAAGCACTAACCAACACCGGGGAGCTGTTTTTT

d_gene: TRBD2
j_gene: TRBJ2-3
abundance: .
v_gene: TRBV5-4
CDR3aa: CASSLGLAGNGDTQYF
CDR3nt: TGTGCCAGCAGCTTGGGACTAGCGGGGAACGGGGATACGCAGTATTTT

d_gene: .
j_gene: TRBJ2-3
abundance: .
v_gene: TRBV6-5
CDR3aa: CASSYDQGYNTDTQYF
CDR3nt: TGTGCCAGCAGTTACGACCAGGGATATAACACAGATACGCAGTATTTT